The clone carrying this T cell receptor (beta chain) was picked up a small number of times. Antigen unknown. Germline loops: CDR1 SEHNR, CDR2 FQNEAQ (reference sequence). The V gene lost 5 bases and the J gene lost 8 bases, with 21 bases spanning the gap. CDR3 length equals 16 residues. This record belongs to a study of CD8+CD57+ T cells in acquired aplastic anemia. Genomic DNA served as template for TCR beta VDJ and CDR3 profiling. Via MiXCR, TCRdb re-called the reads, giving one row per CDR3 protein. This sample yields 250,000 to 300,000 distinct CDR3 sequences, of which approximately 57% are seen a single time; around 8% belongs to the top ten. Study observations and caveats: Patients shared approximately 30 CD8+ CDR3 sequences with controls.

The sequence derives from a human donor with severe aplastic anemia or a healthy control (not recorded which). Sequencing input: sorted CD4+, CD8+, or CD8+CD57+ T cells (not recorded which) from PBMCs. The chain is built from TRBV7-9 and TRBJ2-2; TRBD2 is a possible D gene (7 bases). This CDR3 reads CASSVGRGGGPGELFF. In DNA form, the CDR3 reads TGTGCCAGCAGCGTAGGGAGGGGTGGGGGGCCTGGGGAGCTGTTTTTT.